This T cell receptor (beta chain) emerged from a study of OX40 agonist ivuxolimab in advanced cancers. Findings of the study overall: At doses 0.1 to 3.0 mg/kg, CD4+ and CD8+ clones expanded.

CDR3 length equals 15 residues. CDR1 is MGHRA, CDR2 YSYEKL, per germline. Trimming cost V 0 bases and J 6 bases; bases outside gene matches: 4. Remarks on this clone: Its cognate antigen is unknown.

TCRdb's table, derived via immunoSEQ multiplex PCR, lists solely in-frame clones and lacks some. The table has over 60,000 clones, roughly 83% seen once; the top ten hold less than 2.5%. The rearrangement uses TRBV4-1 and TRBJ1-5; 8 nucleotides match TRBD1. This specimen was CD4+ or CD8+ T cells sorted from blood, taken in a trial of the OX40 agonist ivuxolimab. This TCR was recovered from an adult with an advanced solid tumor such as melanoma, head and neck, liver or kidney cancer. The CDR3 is CASSQDPTGVQPQHF. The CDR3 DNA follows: TGCGCCAGCAGCCAAGATCCGACAGGGGTTCAGCCCCAGCATTTT.